Described below is a single TCR beta chain sequence and its context. No antigen is known for it. Germline V gene lookup returns CDR1 DFQATT and CDR2 SNEGSKA (reference sequence). V lost 3 bases to trimming and J lost 2 bases, with 20 bases between them. This CDR3 has 17 residues. The sample belongs to a study of identical twins. Each CDR3 protein is one row after TCRdb ran MiXCR on the 5' RACE reads. The data show over 250,000 distinct CDR3 sequences, with roughly 9% seen just once and under 7.5% held by the top ten. General observations from the study: Zero-insertion results could be subject to partial confounding by invariant MAIT and iNKT cells. Monozygotic twins shared more out-of-frame TCR alpha than recombination models predicted.

Another study also made use of these data, one on yellow fever vaccine responses in identical twins.

V and J are TRBV20-1 and TRBJ2-1, with D perhaps matching TRBD2 (6 bases). Material: CD8+ T cells sorted from blood. The receptor was derived from a woman between 18 and 30 years old in good health. CDR3 DNA: TGCAGTGCTAGGGGCCGGCGGTCGGGGGTGGCCTACAATGAGCAGTTCTTC. It translates to CSARGRRSGVAYNEQFF.